This T cell receptor beta chain was identified in a study of cytomegalovirus exposure and HLA in healthy donors. Study conclusions and caveats: V- and J-gene trimming in TCR beta was tied to a missense DCLRE1C variant by an analysis performed later.

Notes on this clone: Its specificity is unknown.

PCR primers comprised 60 Vbeta and 13 Jbeta primers. TCRdb's copy holds only in-frame clones and misses some; the assay was immunoSEQ multiplex PCR. This table has over 200,000 clones, more than 75% appearing once. The CDR3 contains 11 residues. Trimming stripped 4 bases from V and 3 bases from J, with 3 bases between. Germline values: CDR1 SEHNR, CDR2 FQNEAQ (reference sequence). Material for sequencing was PBMCs. V and J are TRBV7-9 and TRBJ2-5; unclear D gene. The sequence derives from a human donor in good health. DNA of the CDR3: TGTGCCAGCAGCTCAAAAGAGACCCAGTACTTC. This codes for CASSSKETQYF. Looking up the rest from reference TRBV7-9 and TRBJ2-5 gives the full variable domain: DTGVSQNPRHKITKRGQNVTFRCDPISEHNRLYWYRQTLGQGPEFLTYFQNEAQLEKSRLLSDRFSAERPKGSFSTLEIQRTEQGDSAMYLCASSSKETQYFGPGTRLLVL.